The 19 T cell receptor beta chains in this list originate from one sample, sequenced in a study of cytomegalovirus exposure and HLA in healthy donors. Primers: 60 Vbeta forward and 13 Jbeta reverse. Produced via immunoSEQ multiplex PCR; TCRdb's table is partial and in-frame only. The profile covers 100,000 or so clones, with approximately 70% appearing a single time and around 9.9% taken by the ten largest. Sequencing was carried out using PBMCs. The source of these receptors is a man aged 35 to 55 in good health and CMV-seropositive.

The sample holds a few counts of this clone. This chain connects TRBV4-3 to TRBJ1-6; 10 bases map to TRBD1. The length of the CDR3 is 16 residues. Germline trimming cut 1 base from V and 7 bases from J; bases unmatched to any gene: 4. The germline V gene has CDR1 LGHNA and CDR2 YSLEER. CDR3 amino acids: CASSQGAGQGNSPLHF. CDR3 coding DNA: TGCGCCAGCAGCCAAGGTGCGGGACAGGGGAATTCACCCCTCCACTTT.

The CDR3, as DNA: TGTGCCAGCAGAACGACTAGCGGGAGTTCCTACAATGAGCAGTTCTTC. This encodes CASRTTSGSSYNEQFF. J is TRBJ2-1 and V is TRBV6-6, with 12 bases matching TRBD2. The ends lost 6 bases at V and 1 base at J; junction bases unmatched: 4. Germline V CDR1 and CDR2: MNHNY, SVGAGI (reference sequence). The CDR3 loop spans 16 amino acids.

This clone was detected only a few times. The rearrangement uses TRBV27 and TRBJ2-7; tentative D call: TRBD1 (6 bases). CDR3 length: 16 amino acids. The V gene lost 5 bases and the J gene lost 2 bases, with 19 bases spanning the gap. Germline loops: CDR1 MNHEY, CDR2 SMNVEV (reference sequence). CDR3 region: CASSPQTGILAYEQYF. The CDR3 bases are TGTGCCAGCAGTCCTCAGACAGGTATACTGGCCTACGAGCAGTACTTC.

This chain links TRBV4-1 with TRBJ2-5, with 8 bases fitting TRBD2. The CDR3 has 16 residues. Unmatched junction bases numbered 5, after V lost 0 bases and J lost 2 bases. Germline-derived CDR1 and CDR2 are MGHRA and YSYEKL. This chain's CDR3 is CASSQEFGGGQETQYF. CDR3 in DNA: TGCGCCAGCAGCCAAGAATTTGGCGGGGGGCAAGAGACCCAGTACTTC.

The chain uses TRBV14 and TRBJ2-1; TRBD2 matches at 8 bases. Germline V gene lookup returns CDR1 SGHDN and CDR2 FVKESK. The trim removed 1 base at V and 7 bases at J, leaving 3 bases unmatched. This CDR3 is built from 14 residues. The CDR3 DNA reads TGTGCCAGCAGCCAAGCCCCTAGCGGGAATGAGCAGTTCTTC. Translation gives CASSQAPSGNEQFF.

V is TRBV5-1 and J is TRBJ2-7, with TRBD2 matching 9 bases. Trimming at V came to 4 bases and at J to 9 bases, leaving 11 bases not matched to a gene. Germline V gene lookup returns CDR1 SGHRS and CDR2 YFSETQ. The CDR3 consists of 14 residues. The CDR3 bases are TGCGCCAGCAGCAATTGGGGTGAGCGGGAGGTGCAGTACTTC. Its protein is CASSNWGEREVQYF.

The CDR3, as DNA: TGTGCCAGCAGCTCCCTTAATCCAGATACGCAGTATTTT. Encoded protein: CASSSLNPDTQYF. The chain has TRBV5-4 and TRBJ2-3; D is unclear. The CDR3 is 13 amino acids. The ends were cut back, 3 bases at V and 4 bases at J, with 9 bases in the middle. From germline, CDR1 is SGHNT and CDR2 YYREEE (reference sequence).

The genes are TRBV7-8 and TRBJ1-5; TRBD1 matches at 8 bases. The CDR3 totals 15 residues. CDR1 and CDR2 (germline): SGHVS, FQNEAQ. The J segment lost 4 bases and the V segment lost 4 bases, leaving 6 bases of the junction unmatched. This CDR3 is CASSSRTGKNQPQHF. In DNA form, the CDR3 reads TGTGCCAGCAGCTCGCGGACAGGGAAAAATCAGCCCCAGCATTTT.

The J gene is TRBJ1-4, the V gene TRBV2, with 9 bases matching TRBD1. The CDR3 covers 14 residues. Trimming cost V 8 bases and J 6 bases; bases outside gene matches: 7. Germline V CDR1 and CDR2: SNHLY, FYNNEI. CDR3 loop: CASVGQGSDEKLFF. The CDR3 DNA sequence: TGTGCCAGCGTAGGACAGGGGAGCGATGAAAAACTGTTTTTT.

The CDR3 DNA sequence: TGCGCCAGCAGCCAGGCCGATACGCAGTATTTT. Translating gives CASSQADTQYF. The chain has TRBV4-1 and TRBJ2-3, with D unclear. This CDR3 contains 11 residues. The V gene's germline CDR1 is MGHRA and CDR2 YSYEKL. V lost 3 bases and J 6 bases, leaving 4 bases between the germline ends.

The chain is built from TRBV29-1 and TRBJ2-1; no clear D. The CDR3 spans 12 residues. Germline-derived CDR1 and CDR2 are SQVTM and ANQGSEA. Trimming pared 4 bases from V and 7 bases from J, leaving 11 bases between. CDR3: CSVAVNTNEQFF. The CDR3, as DNA: TGCAGCGTTGCTGTAAATACTAATGAGCAGTTCTTC.

The chain uses TRBV14 and TRBJ1-2, with D hard to call. Germline V gives CDR1 SGHDN, CDR2 FVKESK. The CDR3 consists of 18 residues. V lost 4 bases to trimming and J lost 7 bases, with 28 bases between them. CDR3 nucleotides: TGTGCCAGCAGCCCACCGGGCCGGTTGGAGGGTTTCGACTCTGGCTACACCTTC. It is translated as CASSPPGRLEGFDSGYTF.

The rearrangement links TRBV11-1 to TRBJ2-2, with TRBD2 matching 9 bases. CDR3 length: 15 amino acids. Germline assignment: CDR1 SGHAT and CDR2 FQDESV (reference sequence). Trimming at V came to 3 bases and at J to 2 bases, leaving 1 base not matched to a gene. CDR3 in DNA: TGTGCCAGCAGCTTTCTAGCGGGAAACACCGGGGAGCTGTTTTTT. It encodes CASSFLAGNTGELFF.

The rearrangement uses TRBV7-3 and TRBJ1-2; 8 bases map to TRBD1. This CDR3 contains 17 residues. Trimming cost V 5 bases and J 5 bases; bases outside gene matches: 16. The germline gives CDR1 SGHTA, CDR2 FQGTGA. CDR3 sequence reads: CASSPTSDRARFYGYTF. For the CDR3, the DNA is TGTGCCAGCAGCCCTACCTCGGACAGGGCGCGTTTTTATGGCTACACCTTC.

The chain employs TRBV6-5 and TRBJ1-1; D gene uncertain. The CDR3 runs 15 residues. The V end lost 0 bases, the J end lost 1 base, and 9 bases lay between the germline ends. Germline CDR1 reads MNHEY; CDR2 reads SVGAGI. CDR3 coding DNA: TGTGCCAGCAGTTACTCATCGGCGGGGAACACTGAAGCTTTCTTT. As protein: CASSYSSAGNTEAFF.

The rearrangement joins TRBV5-6 to TRBJ1-1, with 9 nucleotides matching TRBD1. Germline CDR1 and CDR2: SGHDT and YYEEEE. V was pared by 4 bases and J by 4 bases, with 5 bases of the junction left unmatched. The CDR3 runs 14 residues. The CDR3 DNA follows: TGTGCCAGCAGCCCCACAGGGGGCATCACTGAAGCTTTCTTT. It codes for CASSPTGGITEAFF.

The V call is TRBV5-6, the J call TRBJ2-7, with D maybe TRBD2 (6 bases). The CDR3 totals 14 residues. CDR1 and CDR2 from the germline V gene are SGHDT and YYEEEE. Trimming stripped 0 bases from V and 3 bases from J, with 10 bases between. DNA for the CDR3: TGTGCCAGCAGCTTGGCGGACTACCACTACGAGCAGTACTTC. Its protein is CASSLADYHYEQYF. The variable domain in full, completed from reference TRBV5-6 and TRBJ2-7, reads DAGVTQSPTHLIKTRGQQVTLRCSPKSGHDTVSWYQQALGQGPQFIFQYYEEEERQRGNFPDRFSGHQFPNYSSELNVNALLLGDSALYLCASSLADYHYEQYFGPGTRLTVT.

The gene calls are TRBV7-2 and TRBJ2-3; D perhaps matches TRBD1 (6 bases). V was trimmed by 4 bases and J by 1 base, leaving 15 bases between them. Germline CDR1 SGHTA, CDR2 FQGNSA. This CDR3 spans 16 amino acids. The CDR3 is CASSSGQGWGTDTQYF. Here the CDR3 DNA reads TGTGCCAGCAGCTCCGGGCAGGGGTGGGGCACAGATACGCAGTATTTT.

The rearrangement uses TRBV30 and TRBJ2-3; 8 bases fit TRBD2. Germline-derived CDR1 and CDR2 are GTSNPN and SVGIG (reference sequence). CDR3 length: 15 amino acids. V shed 2 bases and J 5 bases; nucleotides not matched to a gene: 9. This CDR3 reads CAWSSFTGGGDTQYF. The CDR3 nucleotides are TGTGCCTGGAGTTCCTTCACGGGAGGGGGAGATACGCAGTATTTT.